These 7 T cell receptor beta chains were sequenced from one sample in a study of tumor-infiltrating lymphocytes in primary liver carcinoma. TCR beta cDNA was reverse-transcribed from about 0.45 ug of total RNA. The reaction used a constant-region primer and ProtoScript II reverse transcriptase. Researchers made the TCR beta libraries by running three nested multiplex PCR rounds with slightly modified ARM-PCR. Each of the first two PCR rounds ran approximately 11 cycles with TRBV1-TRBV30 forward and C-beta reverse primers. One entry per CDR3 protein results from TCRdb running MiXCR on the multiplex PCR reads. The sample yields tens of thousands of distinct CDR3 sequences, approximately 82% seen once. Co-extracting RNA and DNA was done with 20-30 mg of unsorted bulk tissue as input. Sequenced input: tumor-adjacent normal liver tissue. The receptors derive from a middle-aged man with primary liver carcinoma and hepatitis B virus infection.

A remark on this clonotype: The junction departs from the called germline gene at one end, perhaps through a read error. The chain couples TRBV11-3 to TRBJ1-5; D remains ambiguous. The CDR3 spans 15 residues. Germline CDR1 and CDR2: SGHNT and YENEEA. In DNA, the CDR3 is TGTACCAGCTGCTTAGATCTGGGGATGGCTCAGCCCCAGCATTTT. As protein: CTSCLDLGMAQPQHF.

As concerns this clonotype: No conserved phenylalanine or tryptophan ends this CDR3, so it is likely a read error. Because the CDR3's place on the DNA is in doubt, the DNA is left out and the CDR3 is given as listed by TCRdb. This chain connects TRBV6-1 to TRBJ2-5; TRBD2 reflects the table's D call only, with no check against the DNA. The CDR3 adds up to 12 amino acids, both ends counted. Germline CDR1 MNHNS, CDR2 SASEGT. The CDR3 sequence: CASSLLAGLSYL.

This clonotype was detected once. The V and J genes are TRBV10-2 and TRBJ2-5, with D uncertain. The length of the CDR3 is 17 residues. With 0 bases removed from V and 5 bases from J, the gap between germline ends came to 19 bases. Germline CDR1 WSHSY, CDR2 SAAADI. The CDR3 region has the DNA TGCGCCAGCAGTGAGTCCGAGGTGGCGGATGTTTGGGAGACCCAGTACTTC. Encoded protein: CASSESEVADVWETQYF.

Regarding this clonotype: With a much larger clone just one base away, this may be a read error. In DNA form, the CDR3 reads TGTGCCAGTTGGCACATTGAAACTTTCTTT. Amino acid sequence: CASWHIETFF. The chain combines TRBV2 with TRBJ1-1; D not certain. CDR1 and CDR2 from the germline V gene are SNHLY and FYNNEI. This CDR3 is 10 amino acids long.

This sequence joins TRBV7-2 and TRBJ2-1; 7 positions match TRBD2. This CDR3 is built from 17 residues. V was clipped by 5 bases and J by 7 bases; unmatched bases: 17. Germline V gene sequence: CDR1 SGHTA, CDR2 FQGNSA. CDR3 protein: CTSSRREGSGGYNEQFF. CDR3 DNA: TGTACCAGCAGCCGGAGGGAGGGGAGCGGAGGCTATAATGAGCAGTTCTTC.

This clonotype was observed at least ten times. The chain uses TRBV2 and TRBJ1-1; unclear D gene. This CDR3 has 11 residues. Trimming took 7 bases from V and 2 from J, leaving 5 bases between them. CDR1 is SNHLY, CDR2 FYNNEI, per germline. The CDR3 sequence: CASIGNTEAFF. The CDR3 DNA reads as TGTGCCAGCATTGGAAACACTGAAGCTTTCTTT. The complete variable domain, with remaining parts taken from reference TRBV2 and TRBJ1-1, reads EPEVTQTPSHQVTQMGQEVILRCVPISNHLYFYWYRQILGQKVEFLVSFYNNEISEKSEIFDDQFSVERPDGSNFTLKIRSTKLEDSAMYFCASIGNTEAFFGQGTRLTVV.

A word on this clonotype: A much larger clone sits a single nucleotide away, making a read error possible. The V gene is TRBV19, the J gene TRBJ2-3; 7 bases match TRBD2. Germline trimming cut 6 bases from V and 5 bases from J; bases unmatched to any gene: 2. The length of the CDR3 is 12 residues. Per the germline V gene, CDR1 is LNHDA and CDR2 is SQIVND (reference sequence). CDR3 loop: CASRPSGDTQYF. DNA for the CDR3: TGTGCCAGTAGGCCTAGCGGAGATACGCAGTATTTT.